Below, 4 T cell receptor beta chains from the same sample are listed, as sequenced in a study of T cell repertoires in cytomegalovirus infection. One entry per CDR3 protein, called by TCRdb with MiXCR from the reads. The sample shows around 530,000 distinct CDR3 sequences, approximately 15% of them seen only once. The sample was CD8+ T cells from PBMCs. The receptor source for this set is a human donor in good health (CMV status not recorded). Some clones in this sample may be carry-over from other donors' samples.

Only a few counts were recorded for this clonotype. This chain connects TRBV6-5 to TRBJ2-3; D ambiguous. The CDR3 is 15 amino acids. Trimming left V 2 bases short and J 4 bases short, with 13 bases between. Germline CDR1 is MNHEY and CDR2 is SVGAGI. For the CDR3, the DNA is TGTGCCAGCAGTTACGGAGCGCGAGGCGCAGATACGCAGTATTTT. This codes for CASSYGARGADTQYF.

This clonotype was seen a few times. The chain employs TRBV23-1 and TRBJ1-1, with D unresolved. TRBV23-1 is recorded as an ORF, its role being uncertain. There are 17 residues in the CDR3. Trimming stripped 7 bases from V and 0 bases from J, with 21 bases between. Written as DNA, the CDR3 is TGCGCCAGCACTCCCGGCGCGGCAGACAACATGAACACTGAAGCTTTCTTT. This translates into CASTPGAADNMNTEAFF.

This clonotype was observed many times. The chain is built from TRBV14 and TRBJ2-1, with D tentatively TRBD2 (6 bases). V was clipped by 4 bases and J by 4 bases, with 8 bases between them. This CDR3 has 13 amino acids. CDR1 is SGHDN, CDR2 FVKESK, per germline. The CDR3 bases are TGTGCCAGCAGCCTGACTAGATACAATGAGCAGTTCTTC. Protein: CASSLTRYNEQFF.

V usage is TRBV7-9 and J usage is TRBJ2-2; a possible D gene is TRBD2 (6 bases). The CDR3 runs 14 residues. Germline V gene sequence: CDR1 SEHNR, CDR2 FQNEAQ (reference sequence). Trimming removed 0 bases from V and 13 bases from J, with 15 bases in between. Here the CDR3 reads CASSLAGPPEGLFF. Here the CDR3 DNA reads TGTGCCAGCAGCTTAGCGGGACCGCCGGAGGGGCTGTTTTTT.